Listed here are 13 T cell receptor beta chains from one sample, sequenced in a study of cytomegalovirus exposure and HLA in healthy donors. In the PCR, 60 Vbeta and 13 Jbeta primers were used. Measured with immunoSEQ multiplex PCR; TCRdb has only the in-frame clones, and not every one. The repertoire holds 150,000 to 200,000 clones, with roughly four fifths as singletons. What was sequenced was PBMCs. The source is a man aged 50 or older in good health and CMV-seropositive.

The chain couples TRBV13 to TRBJ2-1; 10 bases are a match to TRBD1. Germline lookup yields CDR1 PRHDT and CDR2 FYEKMQ (reference sequence). The CDR3 runs 15 residues. Trimming removed 2 bases from V and 9 bases from J; junction bases left unmatched: 7. CDR3 sequence reads: CASSLWTGGKGEQFF. The CDR3 DNA reads TGTGCCAGCAGCTTATGGACAGGGGGGAAGGGTGAGCAGTTCTTC.

The chain employs TRBV4-1 and TRBJ2-7; 11 bases are a match to TRBD2. The junction had 9 bases not matched to a gene; V was cut back by 0 bases and J by 8 bases. Germline lookup yields CDR1 MGHRA and CDR2 YSYEKL. The CDR3 is 16 amino acids. The CDR3 reads CASSQDITSGSRKQYF. CDR3 nucleotide sequence: TGCGCCAGCAGCCAAGATATAACTAGCGGGAGTCGAAAGCAGTACTTC.

The gene calls are TRBV27 and TRBJ2-2; 7 bases agree with TRBD2. The CDR3 has 14 residues. CDR1 is MNHEY and CDR2 is SMNVEV in the germline V gene (reference sequence). V shed 6 bases and J 6 bases; nucleotides not matched to a gene: 7. As DNA, the CDR3 is TGTGCCAGCAGCCTAGGCCGGGGGGCCGGGGAGCTGTTTTTT. Its protein product is CASSLGRGAGELFF.

The V call is TRBV5-1, the J call TRBJ1-1; 9 positions agree with TRBD1. The CDR3 runs 13 residues. The germline gives CDR1 SGHRS, CDR2 YFSETQ. V was clipped by 4 bases and J by 5 bases; unmatched bases: 3. Here the CDR3 reads CASSAGTGTEAFF. Here the CDR3 DNA reads TGCGCCAGCAGCGCCGGGACAGGGACTGAAGCTTTCTTT.

Written as DNA, the CDR3 is TGTGCCAGCAGTGGGGACAGGGGCCCGCGCGAACTGTTTTTT. Translation gives CASSGDRGPRELFF. The chain carries TRBV6-5 and TRBJ1-4; TRBD1 matches at 10 bases. Trimming removed 5 bases from V and 12 bases from J; junction bases left unmatched: 9. The CDR3 totals 14 residues. Germline V gene lookup returns CDR1 MNHEY and CDR2 SVGAGI.

J is TRBJ2-5 and V is TRBV18; no reliable D call. Germline assignment: CDR1 KGHSH and CDR2 LQKENI. V was trimmed by 1 base and J by 3 bases, leaving 15 bases between them. This CDR3 has 16 residues. This CDR3 reads CASSPRVVAREETQYF. CDR3 nucleotide sequence: TGTGCCAGCTCACCACGGGTAGTAGCTAGAGAAGAGACCCAGTACTTC.

This chain joins TRBV9 and TRBJ2-7, with 11 bases that match TRBD1. The germline V gene encodes CDR1 SGDLS and CDR2 YYNGEE. V was pared by 0 bases and J by 3 bases, with 5 bases of the junction left unmatched. CDR3 length: 16 residues. CDR3 coding DNA: TGTGCCAGCAGCGTAGCTCCGGGACAGGGGGTCTACGAGCAGTACTTC. Translated, it gives CASSVAPGQGVYEQYF.

The rearrangement uses TRBV9 and TRBJ2-1; 8 bases agree with TRBD2. V trimming: 0 bases; J trimming: 3 bases; junction bases outside the gene matches: 5. This CDR3 comprises 16 residues. Germline V lookup: CDR1 SGDLS, CDR2 YYNGEE. The CDR3 nucleotides are TGTGCCAGCAGCGTAGGAAATAGCGGGGTCTACAATGAGCAGTTCTTC. This translates into CASSVGNSGVYNEQFF.

A note on this clone: The germline gene is not matched at one end of the junction; a read error may be the cause. The chain has TRBV7-9 and TRBJ1-4; 8 bases are a match to TRBD1. Germline-derived CDR1 and CDR2 are SEHNR and FQNEAQ (reference sequence). The length of the CDR3 is 15 residues. CDR3 DNA sequence: TGTTCCAGCAGCCGAACGGACAGGGCCAATGAAAAACTGTTTTTT. Amino acid sequence: CSSSRTDRANEKLFF.

This clone was detected once. This rearrangement joins TRBV7-2 to TRBJ2-3; unclear D gene. V dropped 1 base and J dropped 1 base, with 3 bases sitting between them. Germline V gene data show CDR1 as SGHTA and CDR2 as FQGNSA. CDR3 length: 13 residues. CDR3 protein: CASSLVGTDTQYF. The CDR3 nucleotides are TGTGCCAGCAGCTTAGTCGGCACAGATACGCAGTATTTT.

This clone was seen only once. The chain is built from TRBV5-4 and TRBJ1-1; 9 bases agree with TRBD1. CDR3 size: 15 residues. Germline V lookup: CDR1 SGHNT, CDR2 YYREEE (reference sequence). Unmatched junction bases numbered 6, after V lost 3 bases and J lost 3 bases. CDR3 sequence reads: CASSYTTGGYTEAFF. CDR3 DNA: TGTGCCAGCAGCTATACGACAGGGGGGTACACTGAAGCTTTCTTT.

The chain links TRBV6-5 to TRBJ2-5; no definite D call. The CDR3 runs to 11 residues. Germline V gene sequence: CDR1 MNHEY, CDR2 SVGAGI. Deletions cut 6 bases from V and 5 bases from J, with 7 bases between. CDR3 DNA: TGTGCCAGCAGGACCAGGGAGACCCAGTACTTC. It is translated as CASRTRETQYF.

This clone was picked up a small number of times. The chain carries TRBV9 and TRBJ1-1, with D tentatively TRBD1 (6 bases). Germline V gives CDR1 SGDLS, CDR2 YYNGEE. The V end was cut by 0 bases, the J end by 5 bases, with 8 bases between. The CDR3 contains 13 residues. The CDR3 DNA reads as TGTGCCAGCAGCGTAGGGACAGCAACTGAAGCTTTCTTT. Amino acid sequence: CASSVGTATEAFF. Drawing the rest from reference TRBV9 and TRBJ1-1, the complete variable domain is DSGVTQTPKHLITATGQRVTLRCSPRSGDLSVYWYQQSLDQGLQFLIQYYNGEERAKGNILERFSAQQFPDLHSELNLSSLELGDSALYFCASSVGTATEAFFGQGTRLTVV.